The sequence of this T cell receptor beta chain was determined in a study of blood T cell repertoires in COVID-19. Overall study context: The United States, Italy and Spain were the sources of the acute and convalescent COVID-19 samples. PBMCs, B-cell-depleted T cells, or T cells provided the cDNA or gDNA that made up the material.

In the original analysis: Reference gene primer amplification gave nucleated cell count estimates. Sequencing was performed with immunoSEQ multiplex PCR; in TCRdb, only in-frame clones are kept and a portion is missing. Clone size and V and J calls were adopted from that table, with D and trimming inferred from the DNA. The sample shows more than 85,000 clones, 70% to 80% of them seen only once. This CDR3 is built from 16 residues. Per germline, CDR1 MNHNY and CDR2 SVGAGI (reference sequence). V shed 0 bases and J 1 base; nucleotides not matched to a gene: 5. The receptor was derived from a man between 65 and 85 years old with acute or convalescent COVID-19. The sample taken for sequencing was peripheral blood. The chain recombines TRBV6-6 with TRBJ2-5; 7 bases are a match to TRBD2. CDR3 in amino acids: CASSYSSGGIQETQYF. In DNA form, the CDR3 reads TGTGCCAGCAGTTACTCTTCGGGAGGCATCCAAGAGACCCAGTACTTC.